This T cell receptor (beta chain) was documented in a study of T cell clonality in common variable immunodeficiency. Study-wide points: Shared TCRbeta clones were fewer between CVID subjects than controls. TCRbeta clonality was increased in CVID versus healthy controls. Reportedly, TCR beta sequences from common variable immunodeficiency showed fewer deletions and N-nucleotide insertions.

The protocol was immunoSEQ multiplex PCR, while the TCRdb copy is restricted to in-frame clones and leaves out a portion. The specimen has around 39,000 clones, none found just once. This clone was recorded at least ten times. The antigen is undetermined. Caucasian heritage predominated among both patients and controls. The source material was peripheral blood mononuclear cells. This TCR was recovered from a person aged 18 to 70 in good health.

This CDR3 reads CASSVQGHSNQPQHF. The DNA read from the CDR3 is TGTGCCAGCAGTGTACAGGGACATAGCAATCAGCCC. The rearrangement joins TRBV2 to TRBJ1-5; possible D gene TRBD1, 6 bases. Read sequence stops 3 residues before the CDR3 end, and the germline J gene provides the missing end. This CDR3 region has 15 residues. The V end was cut by 4 bases, the J end by 0 bases, with 10 bases between. The germline gives CDR1 SNHLY, CDR2 FYNNEI. Filled out from reference TRBV2 and TRBJ1-5, the complete variable domain reads EPEVTQTPSHQVTQMGQEVILRCVPISNHLYFYWYRQILGQKVEFLVSFYNNEISEKSEIFDDQFSVERPDGSNFTLKIRSTKLEDSAMYFCASSVQGHSNQPQHFGDGTRLSIL.